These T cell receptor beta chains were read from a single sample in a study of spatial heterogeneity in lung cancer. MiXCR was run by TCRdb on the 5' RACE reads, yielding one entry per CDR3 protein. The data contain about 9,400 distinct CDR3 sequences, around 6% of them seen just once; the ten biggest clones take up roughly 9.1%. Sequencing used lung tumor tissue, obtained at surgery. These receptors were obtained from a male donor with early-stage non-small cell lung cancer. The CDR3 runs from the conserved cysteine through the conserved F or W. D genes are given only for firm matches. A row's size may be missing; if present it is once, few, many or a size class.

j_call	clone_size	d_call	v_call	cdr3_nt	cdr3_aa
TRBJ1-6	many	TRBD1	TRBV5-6	TGTGCCAGCACCTGGGACAGGGGGTCACCCCTCCACTTT	CASTWDRGSPLHF
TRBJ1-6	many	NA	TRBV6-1	TGTGCCAGCAGGGGGACACGGAATTCACCCCTCCACTTT	CASRGTRNSPLHF
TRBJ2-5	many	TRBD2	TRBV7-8	TGTGCCAGCAGCTTAAGCGGACTAGTACAAGAGACCCAGTACTTC	CASSLSGLVQETQYF
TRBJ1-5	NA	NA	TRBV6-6	TGTGCCTGCAGTTACGGAAGGGACCCCCTCTGTTTT	CACSYGRDPLCF
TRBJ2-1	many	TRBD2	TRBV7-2	TGTGCCAGCAGCTTAGCGGGGGGGACCTTCAATGAGCAGTTCTTC	CASSLAGGTFNEQFF
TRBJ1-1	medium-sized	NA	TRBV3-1	TGTGCCAGCAGACCAGGGCAGGGGCTGGAAGCTTTCTTT	CASRPGQGLEAFF
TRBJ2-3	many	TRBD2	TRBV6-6	TGTGCCAGCAGTTTGCTTAGCGGGGGGGCGGGTACGCAGTATTTT	CASSLLSGGAGTQYF
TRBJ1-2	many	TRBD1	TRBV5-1	TGCGCCAGCAGCTTGGGGACAGGTTCGGATGCCTACACCTTC	CASSLGTGSDAYTF
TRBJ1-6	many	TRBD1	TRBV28	TGTGCCAGCAGGCATACCGGGACAGGGGGCTGGGCACCCCTCCACTTT	CASRHTGTGGWAPLHF
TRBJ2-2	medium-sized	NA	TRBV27	TGTGCCAGCAGCTACACCCTAAGTATGGGGGAGCTGTTTTTT	CASSYTLSMGELFF
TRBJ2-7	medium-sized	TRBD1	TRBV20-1	TGCAGTGCTAGCGGTTGGGACAGGAGCTCCTACGAGCAGTACTTC	CSASGWDRSSYEQYF
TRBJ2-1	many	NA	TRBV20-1	TGCAGTGCGTCAGCAGGGGTCCGGTACAATGAGCAGTTCTTC	CSASAGVRYNEQFF
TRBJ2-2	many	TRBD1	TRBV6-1	TGTGCCAGCAGTATGGAGACAGGGAGAACCGGGGAGCTGTTTTTT	CASSMETGRTGELFF
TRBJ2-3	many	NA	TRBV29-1	TGCAGCGTCGGGTCGGACACAAGTACTTCAGATACGCAGTATTTT	CSVGSDTSTSDTQYF